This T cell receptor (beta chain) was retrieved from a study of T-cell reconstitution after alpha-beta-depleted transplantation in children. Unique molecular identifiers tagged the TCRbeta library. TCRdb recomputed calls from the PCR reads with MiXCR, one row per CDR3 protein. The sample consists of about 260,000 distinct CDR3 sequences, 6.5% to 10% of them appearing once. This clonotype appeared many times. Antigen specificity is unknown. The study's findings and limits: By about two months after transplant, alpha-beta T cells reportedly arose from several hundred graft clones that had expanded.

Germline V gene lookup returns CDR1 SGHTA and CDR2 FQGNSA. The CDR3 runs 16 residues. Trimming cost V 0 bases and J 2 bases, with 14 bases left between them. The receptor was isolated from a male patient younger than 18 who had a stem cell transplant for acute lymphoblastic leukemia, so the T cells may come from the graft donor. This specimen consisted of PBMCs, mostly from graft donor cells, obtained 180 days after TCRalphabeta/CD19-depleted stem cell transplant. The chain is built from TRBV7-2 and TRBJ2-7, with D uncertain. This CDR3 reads CASSLAAAGGTYEQYF. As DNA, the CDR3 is TGTGCCAGCAGCTTAGCGGCGGCCGGCGGCACCTACGAGCAGTACTTC.